Presented here are 18 T cell receptor beta chains from one specimen sequenced in a study of blood T cells in healthy people across ages. Combining a sample-barcoded 5' primer with a J-beta primer mix, a second PCR ran for roughly 7 to 11 cycles. TCRdb reanalysed the 5' RACE reads using MiXCR and keeps one entry per CDR3 protein. The sample carries some 1,500,000 distinct CDR3 sequences, 42% recorded once. The specimen was blood. All receptors come from a woman younger than 35 in good health.

This clonotype has a single count. This chain connects TRBV29-1 to TRBJ2-1; TRBD1 might be the D (6 bases). CDR3 length: 13 amino acids. Trimming shortened V by 8 bases and J by 13 bases, and 24 bases separated the two germline ends. CDR1 is SQVTM and CDR2 is ANQGSEA in the germline V gene. The CDR3 bases are TGCAGCACAGACCCAGGGGATGGCGAGACCCAGTTCTTC. It translates to CSTDPGDGETQFF.

The chain has TRBV28 and TRBJ2-3; 7 bases match TRBD1. The germline V gene has CDR1 MDHEN and CDR2 SYDVKM. The CDR3 is 16 amino acids. Germline trimming cut 6 bases from V and 2 bases from J; bases unmatched to any gene: 11. CDR3 loop: CASSHTPGQTTDTQYF. In nucleotides, the CDR3 is TGTGCCAGCAGCCATACCCCGGGACAGACCACAGATACGCAGTATTTT. The variable domain in full, with the rest retrieved from reference TRBV28 and TRBJ2-3, is DVKVTQSSRYLVKRTGEKVFLECVQDMDHENMFWYRQDPGLGLRLIYFSYDVKMKEKGDIPEGYSVSREKKERFSLILESASTNQTSMYLCASSHTPGQTTDTQYFGPGTRLTVL.

This clonotype has just a few counts. At one end, the junction sequence differs from germline, possibly due to a read error. The V and J genes are TRBV29-1 and TRBJ2-2; 15 positions match TRBD2. In germline, CDR1 is SQVTM, CDR2 ANQGSEA. The CDR3 extends over 15 amino acids. The CDR3 DNA follows: TGCAGCGTAGGGACTAGCGGGAGGAGCACCAGGGAGCTGTTTTTT. Its protein is CSVGTSGRSTRELFF.

This clonotype was seen only a few times. This chain uses TRBV20-1 with TRBJ1-1; D gene unclear. Trimming removed 0 bases from V and 1 base from J, with 9 bases in between. The CDR3 is made up of 14 amino acids. CDR1 and CDR2 from the germline V gene are DFQATT and SNEGSKA (reference sequence). The CDR3 region has the DNA TGCAGTGCTAGAGATCCGACGGGGAACACTGAAGCTTTCTTT. Its translation is CSARDPTGNTEAFF.

This sequence joins TRBV14 and TRBJ2-3, with no clear D. In germline, CDR1 is SGHDN, CDR2 FVKESK. This CDR3 has 14 amino acids. Trimming removed 1 base from V and 6 bases from J, with 11 bases in between. The CDR3, as DNA: TGTGCCAGCAGCCAAGTTCCGGGTTCCGATACGCAGTATTTT. Translated, it gives CASSQVPGSDTQYF.

The chain employs TRBV12-3 or TRBV12-4 and TRBJ1-4, with TRBD1 identical over 7 bases. The junction had 14 bases not matched to a gene; V was cut back by 8 bases and J by 8 bases. This CDR3 has 15 residues. The CDR3 nucleotides are TGTGCCAGCTCCGGACAGGCTGGGATGAGGGAAAAACTGTTTTTT. Protein: CASSGQAGMREKLFF.

This clonotype was observed a handful of times. Germline and junction disagree at one end, which may indicate a read error. The chain recombines TRBV12-3 or TRBV12-4 with TRBJ2-7; TRBD2 aligns across 12 bases. This CDR3 has 15 amino acids. The chain's CDR3 is CASSLAGGLSYEQYF. In nucleotides, the CDR3 is TGTGCCAGCAGTCTAGCGGGAGGGCTTTCCTACGAGCAGTACTTC.

This clonotype was counted a few times. The CDR3 loop is CASSHVWQETSYNEQFF. CDR3 bases: TGTGCCAGCAGCCATGTTTGGCAGGAGACATCCTACAATGAGCAGTTCTTC. This rearrangement joins TRBV4-2 to TRBJ2-1; D not certain. Trimming took 3 bases from V and 1 from J, leaving 16 bases between them. This CDR3 contains 17 residues. The V gene's germline CDR1 is LGHNA and CDR2 YNFKEQ.

This clonotype was seen just once. A read error may produce the germline difference seen at one junction end. This chain uses TRBV4-3 with TRBJ1-2; perhaps TRBD1 as D (5 bases). Germline CDR1 LGHNA, CDR2 YSLEER. This CDR3 has 14 residues. The CDR3 loop is CASSQDSGHYGHTF. The CDR3 DNA is TGCGCCAGCAGCCAAGATTCAGGGCACTATGGCCACACCTTC.

The rearrangement links TRBV7-2 to TRBJ2-2, with D tentatively TRBD1 (7 bases). The CDR3 contains 15 residues. CDR1 is SGHTA, CDR2 FQGNSA, per germline. Trimming took 5 bases from V and 4 from J, leaving 14 bases between them. The CDR3 protein is CASSRDSGGTGELFF. The CDR3 coding sequence is TGTGCCAGCAGCCGGGACTCAGGGGGCACCGGGGAGCTGTTTTTT.

This clonotype showed up just once. The CDR3 bases are TGTGCCAGCAGCCAGGATACCATAGGACTAGCGGTCTTAGGGCAGTTCTTC. This translates into CASSQDTIGLAVLGQFF. The J gene is TRBJ2-1, the V gene TRBV3-1; TRBD2 matches 10 bases. The CDR3 sequence is 17 residues long. J gave up 12 bases and V 3 bases, and 17 bases lay outside the gene matches. Germline CDR1 LGHDT, CDR2 YNNKEL (reference sequence).

In this sample, this clonotype turned up once. The chain recombines TRBV10-2 with TRBJ1-5; D perhaps matches TRBD1 (6 bases). Trimming took off 3 bases at V and 12 bases at J, with 18 bases between the two ends. CDR3 size: 14 residues. Germline lookup yields CDR1 WSHSY and CDR2 SAAADI. For the CDR3, the DNA is TGCGCCAGCAGTGATAGGGGGGTCCAGGGGTACCAGCATTTT. Amino acids: CASSDRGVQGYQHF.

V gene TRBV12-3 or TRBV12-4 combines with J gene TRBJ2-7, with a weak D call TRBD1 (7 bases). CDR3 length: 13 residues. V dropped 9 bases and J dropped 4 bases, with 16 bases sitting between them. CDR3: CASRGLAQYEQYF. The CDR3 DNA is TGTGCCAGTAGGGGGCTAGCGCAATACGAGCAGTACTTC.

The CDR3 DNA sequence: TGCAGCGTAGGTTACAGGGGGGTGGACACTGAAGCTTTCTTT. Residues: CSVGYRGVDTEAFF. This chain links TRBV29-1 with TRBJ1-1; TRBD1 matches 8 bases. Losses at the gene ends were 6 bases for V and 3 bases for J; bases not matched to a gene: 9. The germline V gene encodes CDR1 SQVTM and CDR2 ANQGSEA. This CDR3 spans 14 amino acids.

The V call is TRBV20-1, the J call TRBJ1-4; D possibly corresponds to TRBD1 (5 bases). The CDR3 has 15 residues. V dropped 7 bases and J dropped 1 base, with 16 bases sitting between them. The germline V gene encodes CDR1 DFQATT and CDR2 SNEGSKA (reference sequence). CDR3 residues: CSVTPRQITNEKLFF. CDR3 nucleotide sequence: TGCAGTGTCACCCCCCGACAGATAACTAATGAAAAACTGTTTTTT.

The rearrangement uses TRBV3-1 and TRBJ1-1; the D is unclear. This CDR3 region has 14 residues. The V and J ends lost 2 bases and 6 bases respectively, with 13 bases between them. Germline CDR1 and CDR2: LGHDT and YNNKEL (reference sequence). CDR3 protein: CASSQPTRVAEAFF. CDR3 sequence (DNA): TGTGCCAGCAGCCAACCCACTAGGGTAGCTGAAGCTTTCTTT.

V and J are TRBV27 and TRBJ2-7; the D is unclear. V was clipped by 4 bases and J by 2 bases, with 9 bases between them. This CDR3 has 13 amino acids. CDR1 and CDR2 from the germline V gene are MNHEY and SMNVEV (reference sequence). As DNA, the CDR3 is TGTGCCAGCAGTTCCCTTAATACCTACGAGCAGTACTTC. It translates to CASSSLNTYEQYF.

In the case of this clonotype: An end of the junction does not agree with germline; a read error may underlie this. The V and J genes are TRBV9 and TRBJ2-1, with 12 positions matching TRBD2. Germline CDR1 reads SGDLS; CDR2 reads YYNGEE. The CDR3 loop spans 16 amino acids. The CDR3 here is CASSPLTSGGLNEQFF. The DNA of the CDR3 is TGTGCCAGCAGCCCCCTGACTAGCGGGGGTCTCAATGAACAGTTCTTC.